This TCR beta chain is drawn from a study of T-cell reconstitution after alpha-beta-depleted transplantation in children. The V and J ends lost 3 bases and 3 bases respectively, with 15 bases between them. Germline loops: CDR1 WNHNN, CDR2 SYGVQD (reference sequence). The CDR3 is 16 residues long. The authors prepared the TCRbeta library with unique molecular identifiers. TCRdb reanalysed the PCR reads using MiXCR and keeps one entry per CDR3 protein. This sample has more than 450,000 distinct CDR3 sequences; around 20% occur once, and the top ten carry roughly 3.3%. The table lists this clonotype with a count of one.

The chain combines TRBV10-1 with TRBJ2-1, with a possible D match to TRBD2 (6 bases). The material sequenced was PBMCs from the stem cell graft donor, taken from the stem cell graft. This TCR was sampled from a human donor who donated a stem cell graft to a child with acute lymphoblastic leukemia. CDR3 amino acids: CASSDSGLRGYNEQFF. The CDR3 nucleotides are TGCGCCAGCAGTGACTCTGGATTGCGGGGCTACAATGAGCAGTTCTTC.